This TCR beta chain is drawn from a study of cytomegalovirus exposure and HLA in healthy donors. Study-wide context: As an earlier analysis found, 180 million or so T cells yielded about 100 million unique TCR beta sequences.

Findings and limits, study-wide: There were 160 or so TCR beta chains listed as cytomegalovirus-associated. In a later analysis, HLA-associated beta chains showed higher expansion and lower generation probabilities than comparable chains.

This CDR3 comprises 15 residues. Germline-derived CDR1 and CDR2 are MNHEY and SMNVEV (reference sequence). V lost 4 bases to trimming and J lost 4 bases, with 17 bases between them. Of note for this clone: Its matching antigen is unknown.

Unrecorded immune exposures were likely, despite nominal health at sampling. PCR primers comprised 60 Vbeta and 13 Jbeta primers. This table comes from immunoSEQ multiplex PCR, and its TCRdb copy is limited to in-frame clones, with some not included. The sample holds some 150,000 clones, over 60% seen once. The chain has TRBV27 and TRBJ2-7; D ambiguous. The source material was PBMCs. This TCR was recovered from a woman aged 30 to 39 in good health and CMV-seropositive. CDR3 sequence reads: CASSCRLVESYEQYF. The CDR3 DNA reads TGTGCCAGCAGTTGCAGGCTCGTAGAATCGTACGAGCAGTACTTC.